Detailed here is one T cell receptor beta chain. The length of the CDR3 is 15 residues. Germline CDR1 and CDR2: SNHLY and FYNNEI. The V end was cut by 6 bases, the J end by 1 base, with 15 bases between. Sequencing used immunoSEQ multiplex PCR; TCRdb keeps in-frame clones, though not all of them. The sample consists of some 160,000 clones, around four fifths of them appearing once. This sample is drawn from a study of blood T cell repertoires in COVID-19. The J gene is TRBJ2-5, the V gene TRBV2; unclear D gene. Sequences were obtained from PBMCs or T cells enriched from blood (not recorded which). The clonotype comes from a woman between 40 and 55 years old who had recovered from COVID-19. The CDR3 DNA follows: TGTGCCAGCAGGGAGTCTCGGAGAGTCCAAGAGACCCAGTACTTC. Amino acids: CASRESRRVQETQYF.